This T cell receptor (beta chain) stems from a study of Graves' ophthalmopathy and Graves' hyperthyroidism. The sequenced template was RNA, covering the TCR beta CDR3 region. First-round RT-PCR employed HTBI primers, with a second-round multiplex PCR after it. From the multiplex PCR reads, TCRdb called clonotypes with MiXCR, one entry per CDR3 protein. Among around 520,000 distinct CDR3 sequences, 35% to 45% were seen once, and the ten largest hold over 3.5%. CDR1 is MNHNY, CDR2 SVGAGI, per germline (reference sequence). The CDR3 spans 14 residues. Between the trimmed V and J ends, which lost 2 bases and 0 bases, there was a span of 8 bases. General observations from the study: Most thyroid clonotypes with frequency above 0.001 were detected in blood too.

In this sample, this clonotype turned up many times. The antigen is undetermined. The material sequenced was peripheral blood or thyroid tissue (not recorded which). The chain has TRBV6-6 and TRBJ2-7; D gene uncertain. The TCR was taken from an adult man with Graves' hyperthyroidism. The CDR3 sequence: CASSYPQSSYEQYF. CDR3 DNA: TGTGCCAGCAGTTACCCCCAGAGCTCCTACGAGCAGTACTTC.